This TCR beta chain derives from a study of beta chain features in type 1 diabetes. The CDR3 totals 13 residues. Germline loops: CDR1 ENHRY, CDR2 SYGVKD. V shed 6 bases, J shed 4 bases, and the junction held 3 bases outside the gene matches. Broader study findings: Among patients with Type 1 diabetes, TCRB CDR3s were moderately but significantly shorter in every one of the four CD4+ subsets.

The sequenced template was cDNA made from the entire isolated RNA. The protocol was immunoSEQ multiplex PCR, while the TCRdb copy is restricted to in-frame clones and leaves out a portion. The profile shows roughly 14,000 clones, approximately 69% of them singletons. Details on this clone: Antigen specificity is unknown.

Via CD45RO/CCR7/CD25/CD127/CD95/CD27, cells of the CD4+ naive, central memory, regulatory and stem cell-like memory subsets were sorted. The TCR sequence derives from a woman between 18 and 29 years old with type 1 diabetes. Sample: stem cell memory CD4+ T cells from blood. This chain uses TRBV10-3 with TRBJ2-5; 9 positions match TRBD2. In DNA form, the CDR3 reads TGTGCCATCAGGGGACTAGCCGGAGAGACCCAGTACTTC. Translated, it gives CAIRGLAGETQYF.